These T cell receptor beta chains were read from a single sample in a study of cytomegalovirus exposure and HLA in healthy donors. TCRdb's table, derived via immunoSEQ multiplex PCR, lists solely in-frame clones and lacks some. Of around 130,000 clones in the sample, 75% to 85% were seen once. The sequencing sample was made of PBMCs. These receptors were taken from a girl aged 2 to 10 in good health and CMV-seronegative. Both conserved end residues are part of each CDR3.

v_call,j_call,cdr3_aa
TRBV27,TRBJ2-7,CASRMGLNYEQYF
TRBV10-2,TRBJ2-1,CASSYDNEQFF
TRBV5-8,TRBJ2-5,CASSFIVGTEQETQYF
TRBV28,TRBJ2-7,CASSWTRVGQYF
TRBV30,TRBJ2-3,CAWTGTNTDTQYF
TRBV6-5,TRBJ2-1,CASSRAGGSYNEQFF
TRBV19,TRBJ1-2,CATSDRIIGGYTF
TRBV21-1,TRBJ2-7,CASSKGGEVGREQSSYEQYF
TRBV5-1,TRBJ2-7,CASSPRQGPSYEQYF
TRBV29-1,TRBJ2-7,CSVAPGQGSGEQYF
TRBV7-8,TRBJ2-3,CASSLVRGGHDTQYF
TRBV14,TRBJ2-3,CASSHQDFTTDTQYF
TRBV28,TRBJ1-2,CASSGNNYGYTF
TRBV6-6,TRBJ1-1,CASSRQQNTEAFF
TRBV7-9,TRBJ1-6,CASSLGPGSSPLHF
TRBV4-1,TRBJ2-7,CASSQTGQTYEQYF
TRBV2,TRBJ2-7,CASSRGLQNYEQYF
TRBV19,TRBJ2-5,CASSMGRQETQYF
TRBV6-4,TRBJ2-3,CASSDFSAGDLDTQYF
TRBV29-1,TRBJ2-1,CSVVALAGGRIHIF
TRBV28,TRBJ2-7,CASSEEGTGSYEQYF
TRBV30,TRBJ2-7,CAWSVEQGGYEQYF
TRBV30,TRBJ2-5,CASRRQGFQETQYF
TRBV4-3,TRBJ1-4,CASSPLRTGVEKLFF
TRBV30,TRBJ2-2,CAWGDSGRHTGELFF
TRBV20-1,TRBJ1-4,CSARTGQGLFF
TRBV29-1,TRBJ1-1,CSVRGNTEAFF
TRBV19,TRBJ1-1,CASSIDLWATEAFF
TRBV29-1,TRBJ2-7,CSVSSGGHYEQYF
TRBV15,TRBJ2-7,CATSRDRGFYEQYF
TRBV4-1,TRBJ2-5,CASSPVTSGIETQYF
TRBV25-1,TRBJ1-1,CASSEYRPRGTEAFF
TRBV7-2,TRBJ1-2,CASSLRRDYGYTF
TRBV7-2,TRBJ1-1,CASSLDRVRTEAFF
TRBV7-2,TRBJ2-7,CASSFLAGMYEQYF
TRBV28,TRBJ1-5,CASSPQGPQHF
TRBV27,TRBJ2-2,CASSSVRDSLSGRTGELFF
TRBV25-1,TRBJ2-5,CASSESPDIEEETQYF
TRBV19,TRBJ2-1,CATRGLAGSNEQFF
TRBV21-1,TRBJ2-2,CASSTRDRTLYSNTGELFF
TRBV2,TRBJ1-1,CASEDRVTEAFF
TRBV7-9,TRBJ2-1,CASSLVLAGNEQFF
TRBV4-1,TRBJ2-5,CASSLKTGGTETQYF
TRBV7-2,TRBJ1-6,CASSFNFQGTSPLHF
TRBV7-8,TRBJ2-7,CASSLAHSVGLWENYEQYF
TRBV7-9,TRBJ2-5,CASSGRRRGAETQYF
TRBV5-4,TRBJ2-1,CASSSLAGGFNEQFF
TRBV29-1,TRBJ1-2,CSPTQGALYGYTF
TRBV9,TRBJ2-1,CASSVVIAGLNEQFF
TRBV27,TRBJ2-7,CASRKQGAREQYF
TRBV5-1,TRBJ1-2,CASSLGTGGYGYTF
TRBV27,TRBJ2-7,CASSFQSGNYEQYF
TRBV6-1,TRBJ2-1,CASSEFSWAYEQFF
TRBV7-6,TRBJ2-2,CASSHSGPVQPGQGVIGELFF